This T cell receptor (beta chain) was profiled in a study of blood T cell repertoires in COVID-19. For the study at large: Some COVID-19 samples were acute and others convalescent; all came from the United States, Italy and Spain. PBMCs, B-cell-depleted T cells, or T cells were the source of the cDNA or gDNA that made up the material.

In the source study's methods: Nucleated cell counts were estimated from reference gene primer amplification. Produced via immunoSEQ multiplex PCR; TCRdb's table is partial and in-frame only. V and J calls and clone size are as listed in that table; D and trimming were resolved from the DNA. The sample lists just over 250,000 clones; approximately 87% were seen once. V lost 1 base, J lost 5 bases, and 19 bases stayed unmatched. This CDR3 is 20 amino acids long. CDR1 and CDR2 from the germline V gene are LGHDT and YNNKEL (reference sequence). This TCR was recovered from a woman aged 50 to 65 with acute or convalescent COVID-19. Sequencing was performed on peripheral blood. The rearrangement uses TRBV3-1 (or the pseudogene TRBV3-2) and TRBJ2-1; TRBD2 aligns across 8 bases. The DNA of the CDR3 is TGTGCCAGCAGCCAAGGTCCGGGCGTTCTGGAACTAGCGGTGAACAATGAGCAGTTCTTC. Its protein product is CASSQGPGVLELAVNNEQFF.